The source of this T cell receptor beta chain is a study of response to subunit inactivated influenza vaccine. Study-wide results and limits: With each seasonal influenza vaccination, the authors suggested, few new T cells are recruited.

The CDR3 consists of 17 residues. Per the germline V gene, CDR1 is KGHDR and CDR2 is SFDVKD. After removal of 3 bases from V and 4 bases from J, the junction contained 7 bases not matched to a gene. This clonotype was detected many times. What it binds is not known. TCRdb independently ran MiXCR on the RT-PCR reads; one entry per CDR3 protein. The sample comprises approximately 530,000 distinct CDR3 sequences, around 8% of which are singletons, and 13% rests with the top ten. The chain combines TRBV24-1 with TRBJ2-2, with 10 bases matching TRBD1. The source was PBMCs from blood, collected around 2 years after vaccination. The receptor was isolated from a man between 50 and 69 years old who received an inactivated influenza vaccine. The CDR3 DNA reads TGTGCCACCAGTGATGCCACGGGACAGGGGTTCACCGGGGAGCTGTTTTTT. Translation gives CATSDATGQGFTGELFF.